This T cell receptor beta chain was documented in a study of blood T cell repertoires in COVID-19 (dated by TCRdb to 2019 to 2021). For context, the study as a whole: The collaborator samples originated in the United States, Italy and Spain and spanned the acute and convalescent phases of COVID-19. The sample metadata nearly always contained a de-identified subject ID, COVID-19 status, age in years and sex. The samples were drawn from two sources: the first 160 participants of the ongoing ImmuneRACE study, and 1,000 to 1,500 subjects contributed by 6 global collaborators. The repertoires were released in a freely available public database intended as a resource for research on the immune response to SARS-CoV-2. Where available, HLA class I and class II types were obtained from metadata supplied by the sample provider rather than from assay-based typing. The material from the prospective study consisted of cDNA or gDNA derived from T cells, B-cell-depleted T cells, or PBMCs. Deeply sampled blood TCRbeta repertoires from subjects exposed to, actively infected with, or recovered from COVID-19 were included in the dataset.

TCRbeta CDR3 regions were amplified from genomic DNA by means of the immunoSEQ Assay, a bias-controlled multiplex PCR. On the authors' methods: The number of nucleated cells in each sample was estimated from the amplification of reference gene primers within the assay. To quantify the absolute abundance of each unique TCRbeta CDR3 rearrangement, sequence reads were collapsed and filtered. Productive Simpson clonality was computed per sample as the square root of Simpson's diversity index over productive rearrangements. Held by TCRdb, this immuneACCESS table contains in-frame sequences only and omits some clones. Under half of the omission traces to an unresolved V gene where checked; the cause of the rest is unknown. V and J calls and clone size are as listed in that table; D and trimming were resolved from the DNA. This sample holds about 440,000 clones; roughly 89% were observed only once. Jointly, the top ten make up over 4% of the sample.

The study at large found these results: The amount of clinical and demographic metadata varied by source and participant and was provided uncurated.

Notes on this clone: The specificity of this receptor is unknown. No base quality values were provided; no much bigger clone lies one nucleotide off.

The CDR3 goes from the cysteine to the phenylalanine over 16 residues. The only DNA kept is the CDR3, 48 bases in frame from the first base. The germline V gene gives CDR1 as SGHAT and CDR2 as FQNNGV. Unmatched junction bases come to 10, with V trimmed by 6 bases and J by 4 bases. Each collaborating institution followed its own protocols to collect whole blood in K2EDTA tubes. For TCRbeta analysis, collaborator samples were shipped as frozen whole blood, as isolated PBMCs, or as DNA extracted from either sample type. Sequencing was performed on peripheral blood. Rearrangement joined TRBV11-2 to TRBJ2-1; the central 9 bases match TRBD2. This sequence originates from a woman aged 25 to 39 with acute or convalescent COVID-19. The base sequence is TGTGCCAGCAGATCCGGGCGGGGGGGAAAGTACAATGAGCAGTTCTTC. It translates to CASRSGRGGKYNEQFF. When the CDR3 is completed using the reference TRBV11-2 and TRBJ2-1 genes on either side, the full variable domain is EAGVAQSPRYKIIEKRQSVAFWCNPISGHATLYWYQQILGQGPKLLIQFQNNGVVDDSQLPKDRFSAERLKGVDSTLKIQPAKLEDSAVYLCASRSGRGGKYNEQFFGPGTRLTVL.